This T cell receptor beta chain was captured by sequencing in a study of blood T cell repertoires in COVID-19. Study context: Samples came from the United States, Italy and Spain, spanning acute and convalescent COVID-19.

TCRdb's copy holds only in-frame clones and misses some; the assay was immunoSEQ multiplex PCR. This sample has about 88,000 clones, with about 89% found just once. The CDR3 loop spans 15 amino acids. V shed 2 bases, J shed 1 base, and the junction held 0 bases outside the gene matches. Germline values: CDR1 SGHTA, CDR2 FQGTGA. The TCR originated in a human donor with active COVID-19. The donor label of this sample is uncertain. Sequencing was done on a sample of peripheral blood. V is TRBV7-3 and J is TRBJ2-3, with 10 bases matching TRBD2. Here the CDR3 DNA reads TGTGCCAGCAGCTTACTAGCGGGGGGCACAGATACGCAGTATTTT. Protein: CASSLLAGGTDTQYF.